This TCR beta chain was recorded in a study of OX40 agonist ivuxolimab in advanced cancers. About the research overall: Patients were given ivuxolimab, an antibody that agonizes OX40 (CD134). Head and neck, renal cell, melanoma or hepatocellular carcinoma were the cancers that dose-escalation patients had.

The CDR3 sequence is 20 residues long. Germline CDR1 MDHEN, CDR2 SYDVKM. The V end was cut by 3 bases, the J end by 5 bases, with 26 bases between. As regards this clone: No antigen is known for it.

Study-wide findings and caveats: By week 6 at 0.1 to 3.0 mg/kg, blood CD4+ and CD8+ T cells had expanded clonally. Among the lowest peripheral clonal expansion occurred in 0.1-3.0 mg/kg partial responders.

Some clones are missing from TCRdb's copy, which holds only in-frame ones; the method was immunoSEQ multiplex PCR. The sample lists about 48,000 clones; 80% to 90% were seen once. The chain combines TRBV28 with TRBJ2-6, with D perhaps matching TRBD1 or TRBD2 (5 bases each). Source: CD4+ or CD8+ T cells sorted from blood, taken in a trial of the OX40 agonist ivuxolimab. The sequence came from an adult with an advanced solid tumor such as melanoma, head and neck, liver or kidney cancer. CDR3 bases: TGTGCCAGCAGTTTTTTTTCTACAGCCGGGACGGTTTTAAGGGCCAACGTCCTGACTTTC. Its protein is CASSFFSTAGTVLRANVLTF.